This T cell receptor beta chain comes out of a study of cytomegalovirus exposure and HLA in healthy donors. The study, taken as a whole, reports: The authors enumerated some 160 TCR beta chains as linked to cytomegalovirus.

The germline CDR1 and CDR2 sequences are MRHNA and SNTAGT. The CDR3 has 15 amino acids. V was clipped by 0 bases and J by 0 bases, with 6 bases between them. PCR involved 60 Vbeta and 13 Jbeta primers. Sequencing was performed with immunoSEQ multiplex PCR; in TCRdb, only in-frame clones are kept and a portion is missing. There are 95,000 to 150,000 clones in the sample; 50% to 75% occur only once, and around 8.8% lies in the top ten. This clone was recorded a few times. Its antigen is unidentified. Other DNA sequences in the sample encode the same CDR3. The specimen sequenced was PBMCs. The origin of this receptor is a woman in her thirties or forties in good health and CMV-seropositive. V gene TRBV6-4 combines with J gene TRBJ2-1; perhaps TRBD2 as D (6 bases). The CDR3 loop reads CASSDSSGSYNEQFF. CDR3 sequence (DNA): TGTGCCAGCAGTGACTCTAGCGGCTCCTACAATGAGCAGTTCTTC.